This T cell receptor (beta chain) was identified during a study of CD8 T cells in Susac syndrome. Trimming removed 6 bases from V and 6 bases from J; junction bases left unmatched: 14. Germline values: CDR1 DFQATT, CDR2 SNEGSKA (reference sequence). The CDR3 is 15 residues long. An input of roughly 0.5 to 1 ug of RNA was subjected to reverse transcription using random hexamers. TCRdb reanalysed the immunoSEQ multiplex PCR reads using MiXCR and keeps one entry per CDR3 protein. The sample lists fewer than 250,000 distinct CDR3 sequences; about 94% were seen once. Sequencing was carried out using CD8+ T cells from PBMCs. This sequence joins TRBV20-1 and TRBJ2-1, with 7 bases that match TRBD2. This TCR derives from a human donor with multiple sclerosis. CDR3 coding DNA: TGCAGTGCCGATGGCCTCAGCGGGGTCGGCAATGAGCAGTTCTTC. Protein sequence: CSADGLSGVGNEQFF.